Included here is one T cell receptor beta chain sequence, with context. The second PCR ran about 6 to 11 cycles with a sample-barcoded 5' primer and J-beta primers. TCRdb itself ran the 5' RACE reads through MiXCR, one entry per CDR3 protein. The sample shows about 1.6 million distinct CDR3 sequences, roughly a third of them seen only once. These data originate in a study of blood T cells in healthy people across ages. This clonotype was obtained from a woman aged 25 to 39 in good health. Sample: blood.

Written as DNA, the CDR3 is TGTGCCAGCAGCTTAGCGTACCGAGGGAGCACAGATACGCAGTATTTT. The encoded protein is CASSLAYRGSTDTQYF. The chain couples TRBV7-8 to TRBJ2-3; D might be TRBD2 (5 bases). The CDR3 consists of 16 residues. V was cut by 0 bases and J by 0 bases, with 10 bases left in between. In germline, CDR1 is SGHVS, CDR2 FQNEAQ.